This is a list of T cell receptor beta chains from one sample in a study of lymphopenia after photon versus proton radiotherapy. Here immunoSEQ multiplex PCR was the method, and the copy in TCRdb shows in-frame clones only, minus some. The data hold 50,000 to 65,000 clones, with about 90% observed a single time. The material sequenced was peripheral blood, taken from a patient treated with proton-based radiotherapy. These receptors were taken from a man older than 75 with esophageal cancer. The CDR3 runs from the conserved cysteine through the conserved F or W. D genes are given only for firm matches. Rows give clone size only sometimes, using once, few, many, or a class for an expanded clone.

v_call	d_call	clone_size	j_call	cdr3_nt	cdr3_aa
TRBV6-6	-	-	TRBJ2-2	TGTGCCAGCAGTAGCCCTAGGGGTCGGGACACCGGGGAGCTGTTTTTT	CASSSPRGRDTGELFF
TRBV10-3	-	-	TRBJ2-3	TGTGCCATCAGTCGCGGGGCAAGCACAGATACGCAGTATTTT	CAISRGASTDTQYF
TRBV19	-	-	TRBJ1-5	TGTGCCAGTAGTAAGAGAGGGGGCAATCAGCCCCAGCATTTT	CASSKRGGNQPQHF
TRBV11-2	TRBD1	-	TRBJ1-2	TGTGCCAGCAGCCAGGGACAGGGTGACTATGGCTACACCTTC	CASSQGQGDYGYTF
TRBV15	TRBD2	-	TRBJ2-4	TGTGCCACCAGCAGAGTCCCCACTAGCGGGCCCAAAAACATTCAGTACTTC	CATSRVPTSGPKNIQYF
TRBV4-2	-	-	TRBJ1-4	TGTGCCAGCAGCCAAGAACCCTGGGAGGAAAAACTGTTTTTT	CASSQEPWEEKLFF
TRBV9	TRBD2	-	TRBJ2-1	TGTGCCAGCACCCCGGGGGGGGTTCCGGGACTACGGAATGAGCAGTTCTTC	CASTPGGVPGLRNEQFF
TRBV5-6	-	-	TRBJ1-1	TGTGCCAGCAGCTTGGTGTGGGGCAACACTGAAGCTTTCTTT	CASSLVWGNTEAFF
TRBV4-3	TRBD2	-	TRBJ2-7	TGCGCCAGCAGCCAAGGTCCTAGCGGCTCCTACGAGCAGTACTTC	CASSQGPSGSYEQYF
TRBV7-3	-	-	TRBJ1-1	TGTGCCAGCAGCTTTGCAGAAAACACTGAAGCTTTCTTT	CASSFAENTEAFF
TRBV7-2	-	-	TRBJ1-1	TGTGCCAGCAGCCCAATGGCAGGCCTGAACACTGAAGCTTTCTTT	CASSPMAGLNTEAFF
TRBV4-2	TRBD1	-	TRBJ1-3	TGTGCCAGCAGCTTACAGGGGGACGGAAACACCATATATTTT	CASSLQGDGNTIYF
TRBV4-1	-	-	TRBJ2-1	TGCGCCAGCAGCCACTACGGGACTGCCTACAATGAGCAGTTCTTC	CASSHYGTAYNEQFF
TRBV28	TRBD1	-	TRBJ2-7	TGTGCCAGCCTTAAACAGGGGGCAGCCTACGAGCAGTACTTC	CASLKQGAAYEQYF
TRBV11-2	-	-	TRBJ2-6	TGTGCCAGCAGCTTGGGACACCTTTCTGGGGCCAACGTCCTGACTTTC	CASSLGHLSGANVLTF
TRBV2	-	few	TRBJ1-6	TGTGCCAGCACGGAGTTACCAGACTATAATTCACCCCTCCACTTT	CASTELPDYNSPLHF
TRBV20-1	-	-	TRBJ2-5	TGCAGTGGCCAAGCGCAAGAGACCCAGTACTTC	CSGQAQETQYF
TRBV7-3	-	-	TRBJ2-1	TGTGCCAGCAGCCCCAGTAGGGGGGGCTACAATGAGCAGTTCTTC	CASSPSRGGYNEQFF
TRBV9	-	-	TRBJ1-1	TGTGCCAGCAGCGCAACTCTATCTAACACTGAAGCTTTCTTT	CASSATLSNTEAFF
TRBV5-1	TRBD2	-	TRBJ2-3	TGCGCCAGCAGCTCCGGACTAGCCGACACAGATACGCAGTATTTT	CASSSGLADTDTQYF
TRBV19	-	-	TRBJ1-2	TGTGCCAGTAGCGTGGGCCTCAATAACTATGGCTACACCTTC	CASSVGLNNYGYTF
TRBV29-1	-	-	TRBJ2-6	TGCAGCGCTGATTCTGGGGCCAACGTCCTGACTTTC	CSADSGANVLTF
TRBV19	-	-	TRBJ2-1	TGTGCCAGTAGCGGGGGGCGGGGTTACAATGAGCAGTTCTTC	CASSGGRGYNEQFF
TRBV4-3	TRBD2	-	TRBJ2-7	TGCGCCAGCAGCCAGGCCCTAGCGGGGGCCTACGAGCAGTACTTC	CASSQALAGAYEQYF
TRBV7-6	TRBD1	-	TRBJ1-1	TGTGCCAGCAGCTTAAATCAGGGGGCGGTGTTCACTGAAGCTTTCTTT	CASSLNQGAVFTEAFF
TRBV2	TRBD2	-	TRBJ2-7	TGTGCCAGCAGGGGCGGACTAGGTGTTTTCTACGAGCAGTACTTC	CASRGGLGVFYEQYF
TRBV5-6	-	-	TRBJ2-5	TGTGCCAGCAGCTTAATATTAGGGACAAGCAAACAAGAGACCCAGTACTTC	CASSLILGTSKQETQYF
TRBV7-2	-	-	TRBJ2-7	TGTGCCAGCACGGCAGCCCATGGGGCCTACGAGCAGTACTTC	CASTAAHGAYEQYF
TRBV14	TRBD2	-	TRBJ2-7	TGTGCCAGCAGCGCACTAGCGTTCCACGAGCAGTACTTC	CASSALAFHEQYF
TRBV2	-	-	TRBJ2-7	TGTGCCAGCAGAGATCTACTACAGGGTTACGAGCAGTACTTC	CASRDLLQGYEQYF
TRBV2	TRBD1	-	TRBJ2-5	TGTGCCAGCACCCTGGACAGGAGGTACCAAGAGACCCAGTACTTC	CASTLDRRYQETQYF
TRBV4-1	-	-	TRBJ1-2	TGCGCCAGCAGCCAAGATCGTGTGTATGGCTACACCTTC	CASSQDRVYGYTF
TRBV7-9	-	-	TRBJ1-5	TGTGCCAGCAGCTTAGGGCCCTCTCTCCGTAATCAGCCCCAGCATTTT	CASSLGPSLRNQPQHF
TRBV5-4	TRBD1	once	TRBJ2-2	TGTGCCAGCAGCGGAACAGGGGGCAACACCGGGGAGCTGTTTTTT	CASSGTGGNTGELFF
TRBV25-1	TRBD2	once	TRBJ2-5	TGTGCCAGCAGTGAGGGAGGGAGGGGCTCCCAAGAGACCCAGTACTTC	CASSEGGRGSQETQYF
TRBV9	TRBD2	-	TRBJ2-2	TGTGCCAGCAGCGTTGGACTAGCGAACACCGGGGAGCTGTTTTTT	CASSVGLANTGELFF
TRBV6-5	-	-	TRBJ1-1	TGTGCCAGCAGTTACTCGTGGGGTGGGAACACTGAAGCTTTCTTT	CASSYSWGGNTEAFF
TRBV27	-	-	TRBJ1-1	TGTGCCAGCAGTTTATTGGGGACATACACTGAAGCTTTCTTT	CASSLLGTYTEAFF
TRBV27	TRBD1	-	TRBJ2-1	TGTGCCAGCAGTTCGGGACAGGGGGCAAATGAGCAGTTCTTC	CASSSGQGANEQFF
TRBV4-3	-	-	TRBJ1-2	TGCGCCAGCAGCCAAGAAATGGGGGGCTATGGCTACACCTTC	CASSQEMGGYGYTF
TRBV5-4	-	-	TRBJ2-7	TGCGCCAGCAGCCAAGGAACGGGAGAAGGCTACGAGCAGTACTTC	CASSQGTGEGYEQYF
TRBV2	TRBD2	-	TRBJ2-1	TGTGCCAGCAGAAGCACTAGCGGGGGGGCCAGGGAGCAGTTCTTC	CASRSTSGGAREQFF
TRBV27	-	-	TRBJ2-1	TGTGCCAGCAGTGACATGCCTAGCCCTAACAATGAGCAGTTCTTC	CASSDMPSPNNEQFF
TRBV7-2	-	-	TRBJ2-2	TGTGCCAGCAGCTCTTTGGGTCTGAACACCGGGGAGCTGTTTTTT	CASSSLGLNTGELFF
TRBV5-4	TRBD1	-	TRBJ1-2	TGTGCCAGCAGCTCCAAGAAGACAGGGGGCACAGGGGTAGGGGGCTACACCTTC	CASSSKKTGGTGVGGYTF
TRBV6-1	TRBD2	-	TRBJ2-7	TGTGCCAGCAGCCCACTAGCGGGGCCCCTGTACTTC	CASSPLAGPLYF
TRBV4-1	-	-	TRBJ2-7	TGCGCCAGCAGCCAAGATTCGTGGTACGAGCAGTACTTC	CASSQDSWYEQYF
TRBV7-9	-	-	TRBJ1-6	TGTGCCAGCAGCCCCCCAGGAGGCTCACCCCTCCACTTT	CASSPPGGSPLHF
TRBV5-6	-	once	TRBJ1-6	TGTGCCAGCAGCTTGGCCGGGCCCTATAATTCACCCCTCCACTTT	CASSLAGPYNSPLHF
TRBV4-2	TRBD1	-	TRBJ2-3	TGTGCCAGCAGTCGAATCCTTGGCCTCTCCGGGACAGGGGGAGGAGATACGCAGTATTTT	CASSRILGLSGTGGGDTQYF
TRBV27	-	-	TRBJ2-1	TGTGCCAGCGCCCTGCGCAGCCACAATGAGCAGTTCTTC	CASALRSHNEQFF